This T cell receptor (beta chain) comes out of a study of CD8+CD57+ T cells in acquired aplastic anemia. CDR3 and TCR beta VDJ profiling relied on genomic DNA as the template. From the reads, TCRdb called clonotypes with MiXCR, one entry per CDR3 protein. The table has around 430,000 distinct CDR3 sequences, around 30% seen once. Patients selected for sequencing had displayed CD8+CD57+ cell expansion by flow cytometry. Among the patients, all had severe acquired aplastic anemia. CDR1 SGHRS and CDR2 YFSETQ come from the germline V gene. The CDR3 extends over 14 amino acids. The V gene lost 4 bases and the J gene lost 3 bases, with 12 bases spanning the gap.

The V gene is TRBV5-1, the J gene TRBJ2-3; D may be TRBD2 (6 bases). The sample taken for sequencing was sorted CD4+, CD8+, or CD8+CD57+ T cells (not recorded which) from PBMCs. This clonotype was obtained from a human donor with aplastic anemia. CDR3 in amino acids: CASSRGSETDTQYF. CDR3 in DNA: TGCGCCAGCAGCCGGGGGTCCGAGACAGATACGCAGTATTTT.